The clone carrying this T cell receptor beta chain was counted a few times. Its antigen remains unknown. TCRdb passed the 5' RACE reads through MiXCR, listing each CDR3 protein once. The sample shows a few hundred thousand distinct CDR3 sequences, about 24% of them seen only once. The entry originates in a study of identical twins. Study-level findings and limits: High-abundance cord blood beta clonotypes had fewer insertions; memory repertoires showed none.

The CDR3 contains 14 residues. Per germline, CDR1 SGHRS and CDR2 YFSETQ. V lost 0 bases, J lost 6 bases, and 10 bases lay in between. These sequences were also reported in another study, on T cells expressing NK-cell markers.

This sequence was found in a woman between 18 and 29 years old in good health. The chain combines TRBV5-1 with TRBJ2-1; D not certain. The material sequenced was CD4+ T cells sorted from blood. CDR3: CASSLDQTFNEQFF. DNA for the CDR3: TGCGCCAGCAGCTTGGACCAAACTTTCAATGAGCAGTTCTTC. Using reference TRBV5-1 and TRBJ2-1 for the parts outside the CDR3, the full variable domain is KAGVTQTPRYLIKTRGQQVTLSCSPISGHRSVSWYQQTPGQGLQFLFEYFSETQRNKGNFPGRFSGRQFSNSRSEMNVSTLELGDSALYLCASSLDQTFNEQFFGPGTRLTVL.